A single sample is the source of the 5 T cell receptor beta chains below, sequenced in a study of blood T cell repertoires in COVID-19. The protocol was immunoSEQ multiplex PCR, while the TCRdb copy is restricted to in-frame clones and leaves out a portion. The table has more than 200,000 clones, about 87% seen once. Sequences were obtained from PBMCs or T cells enriched from blood (not recorded which). The origin of the receptors is a woman between 50 and 59 years old who had recovered from COVID-19.

This clone came up many times. This sequence joins TRBV5-6 and TRBJ2-2, with D tentatively TRBD1 (6 bases). Germline assignment: CDR1 SGHDT and CDR2 YYEEEE. The CDR3 extends over 17 amino acids. V lost 0 bases and J lost 4, with 16 bases in between. DNA of the CDR3: TGTGCCAGCAGCTTGGAAGTTTGGGGGCGGGCCACCGGGGAGCTGTTTTTT. Protein product: CASSLEVWGRATGELFF.

The V gene is TRBV6-5, the J gene TRBJ1-2, with D perhaps TRBD1 (6 bases). Trimming took 2 bases from V and 8 from J, leaving 6 bases between them. The CDR3 is 11 amino acids. Germline V gene data show CDR1 as MNHEY and CDR2 as SVGAGI. CDR3 in amino acids: CASSYQGGYTF. CDR3 sequence (DNA): TGTGCCAGCAGTTACCAGGGGGGCTACACCTTC.

The chain combines TRBV7-2 with TRBJ2-5; maybe TRBD2 (5 bases). This CDR3 has 16 amino acids. Trimming took 1 base from V and 2 from J, leaving 14 bases between them. Germline values: CDR1 SGHTA, CDR2 FQGNSA. The CDR3 DNA reads as TGTGCCAGCAGCTTAGGGCTGGACTGGATTCAAGAGACCCAGTACTTC. Its protein product is CASSLGLDWIQETQYF.

The chain links TRBV15 to TRBJ2-7; D possibly corresponds to TRBD2 (6 bases). The CDR3 has 14 amino acids. Trimming took off 1 base at V and 5 bases at J, with 12 bases between the two ends. Germline V gives CDR1 LNHNV, CDR2 YYDKDF (reference sequence). CDR3 nucleotides: TGTGCCACCAGCAGAGGGGGCGGGATCGACGAGCAGTACTTC. It codes for CATSRGGGIDEQYF. The variable domain in full, completed from reference TRBV15 and TRBJ2-7, reads DAMVIQNPRYQVTQFGKPVTLSCSQTLNHNVMYWYQQKSSQAPKLLFHYYDKDFNNEADTPDNFQSRRPNTSFCFLDIRSPGLGDTAMYLCATSRGGGIDEQYFGPGTRLTVT.

The chain carries TRBV11-2 and TRBJ1-1, with TRBD1 matching 10 bases. Germline loops: CDR1 SGHAT, CDR2 FQNNGV. With 5 bases clipped from V and 10 bases from J, the junction kept 13 bases outside the gene matches. The length of the CDR3 is 15 residues. The CDR3 bases are TGTGCCAGCAGCCCCCGACCGGGACAGGGGAAAGTAGCTTTCTTT. This encodes CASSPRPGQGKVAFF. The full variable domain, completed using reference TRBV11-2 and TRBJ1-1, is EAGVAQSPRYKIIEKRQSVAFWCNPISGHATLYWYQQILGQGPKLLIQFQNNGVVDDSQLPKDRFSAERLKGVDSTLKIQPAKLEDSAVYLCASSPRPGQGKVAFFGQGTRLTVV.